The rows below give T cell receptor beta chains drawn from one sample of a study of technical replicates of blood from several donors. Profiling relied on immunoSEQ multiplex PCR, and the TCRdb table lists in-frame clones only, not all of them. The sample consists of roughly 85,000 clones, approximately 93% of them appearing once. Material for sequencing was T cells isolated from PBMCs. The receptors here all came from a human donor in good health. CDR3s leave out the opening cysteine and the closing phenylalanine or tryptophan.

CDR3: SASKGETQY
V: TRBV20-1
length: 9

CDR3: ASSERPNTGELF
V: TRBV2
length: 12

CDR3: ASTTGPNYGYT
V: TRBV2
length: 11

CDR3: ASSAGQGSSYEQY
V: TRBV5-1
length: 13

CDR3: ASSVSGGKNIQY
V: TRBV9
length: 12

CDR3: ASSFNILSSYEQY
V: TRBV11-3
length: 13

CDR3: ASTSPGDRGEKLF
V: TRBV5-5
length: 13

CDR3: SVEFRGNYGYT
V: TRBV29-1
length: 11

CDR3: ASSLGRGYEQY
V: TRBV7-9
length: 11

CDR3: ASTTVGWGVGVGYT
V: TRBV5-6
length: 14

CDR3: ASSFTLLTVLNTEAF
V: TRBV5-1
length: 15

CDR3: ASQGGDTEAF
V: TRBV25-1
length: 10

CDR3: ASSLAGVREAF
V: TRBV11-2
length: 11

CDR3: ASGGLAPSTDTQY
V: TRBV5-6
length: 13

CDR3: ASLRGGGSTDTQY
V: TRBV21-1
length: 13

CDR3: ASSLSWTGLDEAF
V: TRBV4-1
length: 13

CDR3: SVEFGRFNGLF
V: TRBV29-1
length: 11

CDR3: ASSERQNTGELF
V: TRBV9
length: 12

CDR3: ASSSDGLYGYT
V: TRBV5-4
length: 11

CDR3: ASSAGVRSGELF
V: TRBV19
length: 12

CDR3: ASSEQGAVIEQY
V: TRBV10-1
length: 12

CDR3: AGAGDTKEGGSGNEQF
V: TRBV11-1
length: 16

CDR3: ASSSPPGDALFEQY
V: TRBV28
length: 14

CDR3: ASSELQYGYT
V: TRBV2
length: 10